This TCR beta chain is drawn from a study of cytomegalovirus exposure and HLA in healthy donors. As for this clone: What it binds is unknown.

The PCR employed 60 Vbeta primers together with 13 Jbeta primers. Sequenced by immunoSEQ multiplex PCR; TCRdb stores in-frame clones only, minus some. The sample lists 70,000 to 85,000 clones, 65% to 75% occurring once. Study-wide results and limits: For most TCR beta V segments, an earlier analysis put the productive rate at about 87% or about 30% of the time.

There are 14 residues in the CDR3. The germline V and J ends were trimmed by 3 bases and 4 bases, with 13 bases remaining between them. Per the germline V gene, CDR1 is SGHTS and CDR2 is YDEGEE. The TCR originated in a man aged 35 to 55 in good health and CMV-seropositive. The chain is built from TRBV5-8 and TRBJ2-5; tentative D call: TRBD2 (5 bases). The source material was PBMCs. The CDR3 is CASSSPRGGETQYF. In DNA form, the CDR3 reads TGTGCCAGCAGCTCCCCCCGAGGAGGAGAGACCCAGTACTTC.